This T cell receptor (beta chain) appears in the sequencing data of a study of blood T cell repertoires in COVID-19. At the level of the study: Italy, Spain and the United States were the sources of the convalescent and acute COVID-19 samples.

Participants came from roughly 23 US areas, aged roughly 18 to 95 years. This clone has a single count. Repertoires were generated with immunoSEQ multiplex PCR, while TCRdb's copy carries only in-frame clones and drops some. The table records approximately 150,000 clones, approximately 79% of them present only once. V lost 2 bases, J lost 0 bases, and 10 bases lay in between. CDR1 and CDR2 (germline): KGHSH, LQKENI. The CDR3 has 15 amino acids. This receptor was identified in a man aged 35 to 55 with acute COVID-19. The rearrangement joins TRBV18 to TRBJ2-5; D is possibly TRBD2 (5 bases). What was sequenced was PBMCs or T cells enriched from blood (not recorded which). For the CDR3, the DNA is TGTGCCAGCTCACCATCCCCTAGCCACCAAGAGACCCAGTACTTC. As protein: CASSPSPSHQETQYF. Supplemented by reference TRBV18 and TRBJ2-5, the full variable domain reads NAGVMQNPRHLVRRRGQEARLRCSPMKGHSHVYWYRQLPEEGLKFMVYLQKENIIDESGMPKERFSAEFPKEGPSILRIQQVVRGDSAAYFCASSPSPSHQETQYFGPGTRLLVL.